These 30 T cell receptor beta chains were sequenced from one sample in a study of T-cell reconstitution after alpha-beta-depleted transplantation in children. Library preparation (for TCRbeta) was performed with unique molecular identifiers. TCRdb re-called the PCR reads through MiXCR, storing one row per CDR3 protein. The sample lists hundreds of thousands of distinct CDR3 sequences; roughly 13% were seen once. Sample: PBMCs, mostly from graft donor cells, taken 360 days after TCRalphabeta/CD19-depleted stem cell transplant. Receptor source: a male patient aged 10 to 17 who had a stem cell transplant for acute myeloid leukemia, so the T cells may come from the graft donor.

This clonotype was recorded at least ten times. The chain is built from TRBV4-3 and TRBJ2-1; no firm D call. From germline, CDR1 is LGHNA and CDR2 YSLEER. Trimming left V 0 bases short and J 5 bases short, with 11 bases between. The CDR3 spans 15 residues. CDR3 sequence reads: CASSQETPVDNEQFF. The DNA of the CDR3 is TGCGCCAGCAGCCAAGAAACCCCGGTCGACAATGAGCAGTTCTTC.

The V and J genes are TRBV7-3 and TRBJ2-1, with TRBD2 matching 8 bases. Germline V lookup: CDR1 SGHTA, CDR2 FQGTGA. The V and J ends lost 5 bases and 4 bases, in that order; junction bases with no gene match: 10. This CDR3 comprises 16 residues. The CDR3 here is CASSPSSAGEYNEQFF. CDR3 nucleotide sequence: TGTGCCAGCAGCCCATCCTCAGCGGGAGAATACAATGAGCAGTTCTTC. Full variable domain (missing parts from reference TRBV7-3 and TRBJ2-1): GAGVSQTPSNKVTEKGKYVELRCDPISGHTALYWYRQSLGQGPEFLIYFQGTGAADDSGLPNDRFFAVRPEGSVSTLKIQRTERGDSAVYLCASSPSSAGEYNEQFFGPGTRLTVL.

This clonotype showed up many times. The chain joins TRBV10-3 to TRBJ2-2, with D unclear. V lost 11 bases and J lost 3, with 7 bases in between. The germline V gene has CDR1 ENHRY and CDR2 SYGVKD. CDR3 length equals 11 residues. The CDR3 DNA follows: TGTGCCTCCCTTTACACCGGGGAGCTGTTTTTT. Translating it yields CASLYTGELFF.

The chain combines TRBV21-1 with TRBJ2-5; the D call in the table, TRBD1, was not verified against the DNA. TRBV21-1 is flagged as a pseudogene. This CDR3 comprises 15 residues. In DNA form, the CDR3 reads TGTGCCAGCAGCAAAGAGGACAGCTACCAAGAGACCCAGTACTTC. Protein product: CASSKEDSYQETQYF.

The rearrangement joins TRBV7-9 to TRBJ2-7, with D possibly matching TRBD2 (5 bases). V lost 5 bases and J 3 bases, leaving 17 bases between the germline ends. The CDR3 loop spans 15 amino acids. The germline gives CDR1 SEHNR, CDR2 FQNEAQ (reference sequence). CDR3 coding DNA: TGTGCCAGCAGCGCGGGCCCCGCCAACTACTACGAGCAGTACTTC. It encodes CASSAGPANYYEQYF.

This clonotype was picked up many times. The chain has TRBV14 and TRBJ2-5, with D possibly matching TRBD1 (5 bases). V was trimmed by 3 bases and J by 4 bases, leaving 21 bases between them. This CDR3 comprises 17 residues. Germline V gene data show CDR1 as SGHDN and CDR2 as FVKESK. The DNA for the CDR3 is TGTGCCAGCAGCCATCCCACCCTGACAGCTTTGGGAGAGACCCAGTACTTC. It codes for CASSHPTLTALGETQYF.

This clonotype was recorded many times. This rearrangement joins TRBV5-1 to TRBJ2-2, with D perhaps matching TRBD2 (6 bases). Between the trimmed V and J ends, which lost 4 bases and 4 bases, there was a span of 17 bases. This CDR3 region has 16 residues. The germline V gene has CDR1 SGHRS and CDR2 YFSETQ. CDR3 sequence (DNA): TGCGCCAGCAGCCCTGGACCCGGGAGTGGCACCGGGGAGCTGTTTTTT. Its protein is CASSPGPGSGTGELFF.

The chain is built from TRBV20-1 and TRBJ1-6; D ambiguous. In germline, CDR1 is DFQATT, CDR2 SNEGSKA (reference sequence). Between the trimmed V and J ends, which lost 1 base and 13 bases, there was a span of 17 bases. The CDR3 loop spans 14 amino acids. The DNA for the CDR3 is TGCAGTGCTAGAGGAGACCAGTCCGTGATTCCCCTCCACTTT. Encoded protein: CSARGDQSVIPLHF.

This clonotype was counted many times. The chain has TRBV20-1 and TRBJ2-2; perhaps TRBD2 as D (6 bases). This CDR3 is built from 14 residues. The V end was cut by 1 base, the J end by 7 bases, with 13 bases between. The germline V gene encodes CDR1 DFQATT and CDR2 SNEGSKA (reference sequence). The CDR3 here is CSARGLDLDGELFF. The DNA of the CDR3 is TGCAGTGCTAGAGGACTAGATTTGGACGGGGAGCTGTTTTTT.

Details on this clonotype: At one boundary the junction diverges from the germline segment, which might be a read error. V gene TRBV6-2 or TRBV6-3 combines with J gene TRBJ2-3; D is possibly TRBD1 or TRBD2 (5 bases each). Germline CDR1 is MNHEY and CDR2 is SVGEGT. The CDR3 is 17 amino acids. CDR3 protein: CASSYSGTSLRTDTRYF. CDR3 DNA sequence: TGTGCCAGCAGTTACTCCGGGACCTCCCTTCGCACAGATACGCGGTATTTT.

The CDR3 sequence is CASSPLWGGEATDTQYF. CDR3 nucleotides: TGTGCCAGCAGTCCCCTATGGGGGGGAGAGGCCACAGATACGCAGTATTTT. The V gene is TRBV12-3 or TRBV12-4, the J gene TRBJ2-3, with TRBD2 matching 7 bases. The CDR3 covers 17 residues. Trimming took 5 bases from V and 2 from J; bases not matched to a gene: 13.

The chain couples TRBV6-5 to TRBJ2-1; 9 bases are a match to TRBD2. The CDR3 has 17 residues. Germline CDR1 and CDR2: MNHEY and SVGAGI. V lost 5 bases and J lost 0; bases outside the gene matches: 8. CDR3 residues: CASSLRLAAFSYNEQFF. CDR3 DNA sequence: TGTGCCAGCAGTCTCCGACTAGCGGCGTTCTCCTACAATGAGCAGTTCTTC.

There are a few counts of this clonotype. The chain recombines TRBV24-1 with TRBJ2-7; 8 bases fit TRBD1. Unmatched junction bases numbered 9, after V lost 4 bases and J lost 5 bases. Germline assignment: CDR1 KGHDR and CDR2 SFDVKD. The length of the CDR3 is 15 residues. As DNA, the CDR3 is TGTGCCACCAGTGAGCCCGGGACAGGCCTCAACGAGCAGTACTTC. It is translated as CATSEPGTGLNEQYF.

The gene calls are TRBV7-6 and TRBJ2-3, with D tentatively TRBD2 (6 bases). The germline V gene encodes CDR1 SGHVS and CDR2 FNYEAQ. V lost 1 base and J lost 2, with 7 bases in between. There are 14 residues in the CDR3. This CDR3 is CASSLGGVTDTQYF. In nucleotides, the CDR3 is TGTGCCAGCAGCTTAGGCGGGGTCACAGATACGCAGTATTTT.

Written as DNA, the CDR3 is TGTGCCAGTAGTAGGGCTAGCGGCTACACAGATACGCAGTATTTT. Translated: CASSRASGYTDTQYF. The V call is TRBV19, the J call TRBJ2-3; 7 bases match TRBD2. Germline values: CDR1 LNHDA, CDR2 SQIVND (reference sequence). There are 15 residues in the CDR3. With 4 bases clipped from V and 2 bases from J, the junction kept 6 bases outside the gene matches.

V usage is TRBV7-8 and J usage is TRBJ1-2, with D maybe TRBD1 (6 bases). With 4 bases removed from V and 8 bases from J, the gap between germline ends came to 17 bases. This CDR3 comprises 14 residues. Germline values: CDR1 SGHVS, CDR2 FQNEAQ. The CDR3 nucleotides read TGTGCCAGCAGCTCCTACAGGGAATCGAGAGGCTACACCTTC. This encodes CASSSYRESRGYTF.

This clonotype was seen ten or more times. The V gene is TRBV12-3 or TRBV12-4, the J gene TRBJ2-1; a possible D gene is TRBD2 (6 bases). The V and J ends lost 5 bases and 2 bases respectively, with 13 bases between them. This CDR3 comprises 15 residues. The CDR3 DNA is TGTGCCAGCAGTCTCGAGCGGGCGGCCTACAATGAGCAGTTCTTC. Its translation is CASSLERAAYNEQFF.

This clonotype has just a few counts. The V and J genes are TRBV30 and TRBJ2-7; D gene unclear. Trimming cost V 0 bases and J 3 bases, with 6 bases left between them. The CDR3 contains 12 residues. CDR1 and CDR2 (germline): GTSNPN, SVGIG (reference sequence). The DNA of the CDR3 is TGTGCCTGGAGTGTAAGTATCTACGAGCAGTACTTC. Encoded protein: CAWSVSIYEQYF.

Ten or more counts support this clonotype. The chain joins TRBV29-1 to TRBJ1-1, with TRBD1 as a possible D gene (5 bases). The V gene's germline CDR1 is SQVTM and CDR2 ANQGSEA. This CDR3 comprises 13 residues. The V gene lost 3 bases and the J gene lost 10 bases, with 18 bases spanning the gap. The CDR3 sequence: CSVEKGQGAGAFF. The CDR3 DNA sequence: TGCAGCGTTGAGAAGGGGCAGGGTGCTGGAGCTTTCTTT.

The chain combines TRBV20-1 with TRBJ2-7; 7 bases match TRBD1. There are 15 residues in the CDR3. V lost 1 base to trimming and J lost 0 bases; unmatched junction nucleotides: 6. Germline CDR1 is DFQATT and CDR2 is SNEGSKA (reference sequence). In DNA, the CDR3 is TGCAGTGCTAGAGCCGGGACAGACCACTCCTACGAGCAGTACTTC. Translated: CSARAGTDHSYEQYF.

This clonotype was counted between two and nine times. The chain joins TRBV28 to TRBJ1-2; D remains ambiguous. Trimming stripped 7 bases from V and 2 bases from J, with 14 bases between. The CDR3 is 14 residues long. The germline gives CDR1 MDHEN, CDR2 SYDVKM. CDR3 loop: CASTPGGYNYGYTF. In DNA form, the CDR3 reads TGTGCCAGCACCCCTGGCGGGTACAACTATGGCTACACCTTC.

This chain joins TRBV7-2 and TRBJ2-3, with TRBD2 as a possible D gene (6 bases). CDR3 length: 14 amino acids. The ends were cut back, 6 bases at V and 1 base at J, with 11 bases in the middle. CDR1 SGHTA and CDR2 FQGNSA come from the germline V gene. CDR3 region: CASRLDYRTDTQYF. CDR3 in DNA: TGTGCCAGCAGGCTGGACTATCGCACAGATACGCAGTATTTT. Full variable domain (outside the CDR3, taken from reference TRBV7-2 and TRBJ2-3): GAGVSQSPSNKVTEKGKDVELRCDPISGHTALYWYRQSLGQGLEFLIYFQGNSAPDKSGLPSDRFSAERTGGSVSTLTIQRTQQEDSAVYLCASRLDYRTDTQYFGPGTRLTVL.

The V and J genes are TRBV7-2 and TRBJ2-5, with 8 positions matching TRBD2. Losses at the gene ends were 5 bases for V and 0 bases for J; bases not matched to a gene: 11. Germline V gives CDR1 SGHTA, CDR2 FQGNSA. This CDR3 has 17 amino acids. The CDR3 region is CASSLILAGGYQETQYF. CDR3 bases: TGTGCCAGCAGCCTGATTTTGGCGGGAGGTTACCAAGAGACCCAGTACTTC.

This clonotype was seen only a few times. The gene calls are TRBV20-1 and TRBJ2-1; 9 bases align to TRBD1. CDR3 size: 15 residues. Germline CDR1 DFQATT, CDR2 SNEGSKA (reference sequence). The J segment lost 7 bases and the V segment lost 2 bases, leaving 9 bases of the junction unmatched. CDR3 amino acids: CSARYKTGGLNEQFF. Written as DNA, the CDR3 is TGCAGTGCTAGATATAAAACAGGGGGCCTTAATGAGCAGTTCTTC.

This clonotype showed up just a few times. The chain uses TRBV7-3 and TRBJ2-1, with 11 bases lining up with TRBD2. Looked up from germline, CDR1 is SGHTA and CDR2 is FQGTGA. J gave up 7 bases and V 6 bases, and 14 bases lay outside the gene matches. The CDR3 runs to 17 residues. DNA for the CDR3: TGTGCCAGCAGTAAACTAAAGCTAGCGGGAGGTTGGAATGAGCAGTTCTTC. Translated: CASSKLKLAGGWNEQFF.

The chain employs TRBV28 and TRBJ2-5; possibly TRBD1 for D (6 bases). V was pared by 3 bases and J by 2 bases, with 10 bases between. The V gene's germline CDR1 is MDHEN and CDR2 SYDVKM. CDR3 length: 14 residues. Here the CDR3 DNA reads TGTGCCAGCAGTTTCCGGACAGTTCAAGAGACCCAGTACTTC. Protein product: CASSFRTVQETQYF.

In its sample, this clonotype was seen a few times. The CDR3 loop reads CSVGRREEDTQYF. The CDR3, as DNA: TGCAGCGTTGGACGCAGGGAGGAGGATACGCAGTATTTT. V is TRBV29-1 and J is TRBJ2-3; tentatively, D is TRBD2 (6 bases). The CDR3 has 13 amino acids. The V and J ends lost 4 bases and 6 bases respectively, with 14 bases between them. Germline CDR1 is SQVTM and CDR2 is ANQGSEA.

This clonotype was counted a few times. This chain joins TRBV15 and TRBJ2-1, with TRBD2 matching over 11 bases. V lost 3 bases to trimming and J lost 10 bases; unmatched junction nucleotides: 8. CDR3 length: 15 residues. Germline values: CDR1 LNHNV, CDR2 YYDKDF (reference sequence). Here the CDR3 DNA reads TGTGCCACCAGCAGCGGGACTAGCGGCCTTATGGAGCAGTTCTTC. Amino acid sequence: CATSSGTSGLMEQFF.

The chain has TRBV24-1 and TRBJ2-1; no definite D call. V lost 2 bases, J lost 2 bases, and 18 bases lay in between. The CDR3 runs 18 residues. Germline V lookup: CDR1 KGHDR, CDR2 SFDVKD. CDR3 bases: TGTGCCACCAGTGATTCCTTTTCGGTACAGAAAACCTACAATGAGCAGTTCTTC. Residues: CATSDSFSVQKTYNEQFF.

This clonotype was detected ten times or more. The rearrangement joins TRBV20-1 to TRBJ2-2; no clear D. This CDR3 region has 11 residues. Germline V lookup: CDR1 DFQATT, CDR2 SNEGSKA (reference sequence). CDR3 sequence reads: CSAANTGELFF. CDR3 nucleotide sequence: TGCAGCGCCGCGAACACCGGGGAGCTGTTTTTT.